These T cell receptor beta chains were read from a single sample in a study of shared clonotypes between healthy human individuals. Data came from immunoSEQ multiplex PCR; TCRdb stores just in-frame clones and leaves some out. In the table there are fewer than 800,000 clones, 92% of which are singletons. The sequencing sample was made of naive CD8+ T cells sorted from blood. These receptors all stem from a man between 25 and 39 years old in good health. Each CDR3 is given with its conserved first and last residue. D genes are given only for firm matches. The size entry is marked missing in some rows and otherwise reads once, few, many or a size class.

TRBV9,TRBJ2-1,TRBD2,NA,TGTGCCAGCAGCGTTCAAACTAGCGATCCCTACAATGAGCAGTTCTTC,CASSVQTSDPYNEQFF
TRBV5-4,TRBJ2-7,TRBD2,NA,TGTGCCAGCAGCCAAACTCCTTTGGCGGGAGGTCTCTCCTACGAGCAGTACTTC,CASSQTPLAGGLSYEQYF
TRBV10-2,TRBJ2-1,NA,NA,TGCGCCAGCAGTGAGTTAGAGTACAATGAGCAGTTCTTC,CASSELEYNEQFF
TRBV28,TRBJ1-2,NA,once,TGTGCCAGCAGTGCCTACAGGGATAACTATGGCTACACCTTC,CASSAYRDNYGYTF
TRBV11-2,TRBJ2-7,TRBD1,NA,TGTGCCAGCAGCTTAGCTACAGGGGGCGCGAGGGAGCAGTACTTC,CASSLATGGAREQYF
TRBV7-8,TRBJ2-3,TRBD2,NA,TGTGCCAGCAGCTTAGGACTTTTTCCGGGACTAGCGGGGAACACAGATACGCAGTATTTT,CASSLGLFPGLAGNTDTQYF
TRBV27,TRBJ2-1,TRBD2,NA,TGTGCCAGCAGTCCAGCCGGGACTAGCGGGTTAAATGAGCAGTTCTTC,CASSPAGTSGLNEQFF
TRBV4-1,TRBJ2-7,NA,NA,TGCGCCAGCAGCCAAGATCTCGGCCGCTTGTACGAGCAGTACTTC,CASSQDLGRLYEQYF
TRBV4-3,TRBJ1-1,TRBD1,NA,TGCGCCAGCAGCCCCGACAGGGTAACTGAAGCTTTCTTT,CASSPDRVTEAFF
TRBV5-1,TRBJ1-5,NA,NA,TGCGCCAGCAGCCTCAGGGGCAATCAGCCCCAGCATTTT,CASSLRGNQPQHF
TRBV7-7,TRBJ2-5,TRBD2,few,TGTGCCAGCAGCTTAATAGCGGGAGAGACCCAGTACTTC,CASSLIAGETQYF